A single sample is the source of the 32 T cell receptor beta chains below, sequenced in a study of T cell responses to AZD1222 COVID-19 vaccine. TCRdb keeps only in-frame clones here, not all; method: immunoSEQ multiplex PCR. In the table there are about 120,000 clones, roughly 88% of which are singletons. Sample: peripheral blood, taken on day 0 of AZD1222 vaccination. All receptors derive from an adult in good health.

The V and J genes are TRBV19 and TRBJ2-7; 7 positions match TRBD2. V trimming: 3 bases; J trimming: 3 bases; junction bases outside the gene matches: 14. This CDR3 comprises 17 residues. Germline V gene lookup returns CDR1 LNHDA and CDR2 SQIVND (reference sequence). The CDR3 sequence: CASSILPRAGDVYEQYF. The CDR3 DNA sequence: TGTGCCAGTAGTATTCTCCCGAGGGCGGGGGACGTCTACGAGCAGTACTTC. The full variable domain, its missing parts supplied by reference TRBV19 and TRBJ2-7, is DGGITQSPKYLFRKEGQNVTLSCEQNLNHDAMYWYRQDPGQGLRLIYYSQIVNDFQKGDIAEGYSVSREKKESFPLTVTSAQKNPTAFYLCASSILPRAGDVYEQYFGPGTRLTVT.

The chain couples TRBV24-1 to TRBJ1-2; 10 bases line up with TRBD1. Germline values: CDR1 KGHDR, CDR2 SFDVKD. The CDR3 contains 14 residues. V lost 4 bases to trimming and J lost 8 bases; unmatched junction nucleotides: 6. This chain's CDR3 is CATSDHGQGDGYTF. DNA of the CDR3: TGTGCCACCAGTGACCATGGACAGGGGGACGGCTACACCTTC.

The rearrangement joins TRBV5-4 to TRBJ2-7; 16 bases line up with TRBD2. This CDR3 has 17 residues. The germline V gene has CDR1 SGHNT and CDR2 YYREEE (reference sequence). With 4 bases clipped from V and 4 bases from J, the junction kept 8 bases outside the gene matches. CDR3: CASSPGTSGRAGYEQYF. Here the CDR3 DNA reads TGTGCCAGCAGCCCGGGGACTAGCGGGAGGGCCGGGTACGAGCAGTACTTC.

The gene calls are TRBV6-6 and TRBJ1-6; D unresolved. Trimming stripped 3 bases from V and 10 bases from J, with 13 bases between. The CDR3 has 14 amino acids. Germline assignment: CDR1 MNHNY and CDR2 SVGAGI (reference sequence). This CDR3 is CASSYPGEGSPLHF. CDR3 coding DNA: TGTGCCAGCAGTTATCCCGGGGAAGGGTCACCCCTCCACTTT.

The chain employs TRBV29-1 and TRBJ2-7; TRBD2 agrees at 8 bases. Germline V lookup: CDR1 SQVTM, CDR2 ANQGSEA. The CDR3 runs to 13 residues. V shed 6 bases and J 5 bases; nucleotides not matched to a gene: 9. The CDR3 DNA is TGCAGCGTCAACGGGGGGGCTATGGACGAGCAGTACTTC. Its translation: CSVNGGAMDEQYF.

This sequence joins TRBV12-3 or TRBV12-4 and TRBJ2-1; D gene unclear. This CDR3 has 10 amino acids. Trimming stripped 6 bases from V and 10 bases from J, with 7 bases between. The DNA for the CDR3 is TGTGCCAGCAGGGGGTTGGAGCAGTTCTTC. This encodes CASRGLEQFF.

This chain connects TRBV7-9 to TRBJ2-7, with D unresolved. This CDR3 contains 13 residues. The germline V gene encodes CDR1 SEHNR and CDR2 FQNEAQ (reference sequence). The V and J ends lost 1 base and 3 bases respectively, with 7 bases between them. CDR3 amino acids: CASSLGPNYEQYF. The CDR3 DNA reads as TGTGCCAGCAGCTTAGGGCCCAACTACGAGCAGTACTTC. The variable domain in full, with the rest retrieved from reference TRBV7-9 and TRBJ2-7, is DTGVSQNPRHKITKRGQNVTFRCDPISEHNRLYWYRQTLGQGPEFLTYFQNEAQLEKSRLLSDRFSAERPKGSFSTLEIQRTEQGDSAMYLCASSLGPNYEQYFGPGTRLTVT.

The chain couples TRBV15 to TRBJ2-1; TRBD2 matches 11 bases. Germline V gives CDR1 LNHNV, CDR2 YYDKDF (reference sequence). The CDR3 is made up of 15 amino acids. The V and J ends lost 5 bases and 2 bases, in that order; junction bases with no gene match: 2. The CDR3: CATSRTSGPYNEQFF. The DNA of the CDR3 is TGTGCCACCAGCCGGACTAGCGGGCCCTACAATGAGCAGTTCTTC.

There are a few counts of this clone. In this CDR3 the conserved last residue, phenylalanine or tryptophan, is missing, so a read error is likely. No DNA is shown, since the ends of the CDR3 on it are uncertain; the CDR3 is the one TCRdb lists. The rearrangement links TRBV21-1 to TRBJ1-6; TRBD1 is the table's D call and was not checked against the DNA. TRBV21-1 is shown as a pseudogene. The length of the CDR3 is 9 amino acids, counting both ends. This CDR3 is CARGKRDKG.

The CDR3 nucleotides are TGTGCCAGCAGTGTAGCGGGGGGCTACAATGAGCAGTTCTTC. This encodes CASSVAGGYNEQFF. The genes are TRBV6-1 and TRBJ2-1, with 10 bases identical to TRBD2. The CDR3 sequence is 14 residues long. The V gene's germline CDR1 is MNHNS and CDR2 SASEGT. The ends lost 4 bases at V and 3 bases at J; junction bases unmatched: 0.

V is TRBV9 and J is TRBJ1-5; D call uncertain. CDR3 length: 14 amino acids. Trimming removed 0 bases from V and 0 bases from J, with 4 bases in between. The germline CDR1 and CDR2 sequences are SGDLS and YYNGEE. CDR3 in amino acids: CASSVGSSNQPQHF. CDR3 nucleotides: TGTGCCAGCAGCGTAGGGAGTAGCAATCAGCCCCAGCATTTT.

The DNA of the CDR3 is TGTGCCAGCAGCCCCCGGGGAGGGAGCAGCACAGATACGCAGTATTTT. Amino acid sequence: CASSPRGGSSTDTQYF. V gene TRBV7-3 combines with J gene TRBJ2-3; TRBD2 agrees at 7 bases. CDR1 SGHTA and CDR2 FQGTGA come from the germline V gene. This CDR3 contains 16 residues. Germline trimming cut 5 bases from V and 0 bases from J; bases unmatched to any gene: 8.

The chain joins TRBV3-1 (or the pseudogene TRBV3-2) to TRBJ1-2; D is undetermined. Germline V gene lookup returns CDR1 LGHDT and CDR2 YNNKEL (reference sequence). This CDR3 region has 14 residues. Trimming took 7 bases from V and 4 from J, leaving 16 bases between them. Written as DNA, the CDR3 is TGTGCCAGCACCCTGGCGGCCGCTGGCTATGGCTACACCTTC. Translating it yields CASTLAAAGYGYTF.

V is TRBV24-1 and J is TRBJ2-5, with unresolved D. The germline V and J ends were trimmed by 3 bases and 4 bases, with 8 bases remaining between them. The CDR3 is 13 residues long. Per the germline V gene, CDR1 is KGHDR and CDR2 is SFDVKD. The CDR3 protein is CATSDEVRETQYF. CDR3 nucleotide sequence: TGTGCCACCAGTGATGAGGTCAGAGAGACCCAGTACTTC.

The chain carries TRBV5-1 and TRBJ1-6; D may be TRBD1 (5 bases). The germline gives CDR1 SGHRS, CDR2 YFSETQ. This CDR3 has 16 amino acids. V lost 0 bases, J lost 10 bases, and 17 bases lay in between. Written as DNA, the CDR3 is TGCGCCAGCAGCTTGGATGTCGGGACTTCGGGATCACCCCTCCACTTT. Amino acid sequence: CASSLDVGTSGSPLHF.

The chain employs TRBV19 and TRBJ1-2, with 9 nucleotides matching TRBD1. J gave up 4 bases and V 1 base, and 7 bases lay outside the gene matches. CDR1 and CDR2 (germline): LNHDA, SQIVND (reference sequence). The CDR3 has 16 amino acids. In DNA form, the CDR3 reads TGTGCCAGTAGTATAGGGCCGGACAGGGGCGGCTATGGCTACACCTTC. Amino acid sequence: CASSIGPDRGGYGYTF.

This chain links TRBV6-5 with TRBJ1-2; TRBD1 is a possible D gene (6 bases). The CDR3 is 13 residues long. Germline V gene lookup returns CDR1 MNHEY and CDR2 SVGAGI. Trimming pared 2 bases from V and 4 bases from J, leaving 8 bases between. The CDR3 spells CASSYGGAYGYTF. The CDR3 nucleotides read TGTGCCAGCAGTTACGGGGGGGCCTATGGCTACACCTTC.

The rearrangement joins TRBV19 to TRBJ2-7; D gene uncertain. Trimming left V 3 bases short and J 3 bases short, with 12 bases between. Germline V gives CDR1 LNHDA, CDR2 SQIVND (reference sequence). The CDR3 length is 14 residues. CDR3 amino acids: CASSISGSDYEQYF. The CDR3 DNA follows: TGTGCCAGTAGTATTTCCGGTTCCGACTACGAGCAGTACTTC.

This chain uses TRBV11-3 with TRBJ2-3; TRBD2 is a possible D gene (6 bases). Germline-derived CDR1 and CDR2 are SGHNT and YENEEA. The CDR3 runs to 14 residues. V dropped 5 bases and J dropped 1 base, with 10 bases sitting between them. Here the CDR3 DNA reads TGTGCCAGCAGCCTAGCGAGTGGCACAGATACGCAGTATTTT. Encoded protein: CASSLASGTDTQYF.

This sequence joins TRBV7-2 and TRBJ2-6, with D hard to call. Germline assignment: CDR1 SGHTA and CDR2 FQGNSA. Trimming removed 3 bases from V and 2 bases from J, with 8 bases in between. The CDR3 is made up of 15 amino acids. In nucleotides, the CDR3 is TGTGCCAGCAGCTTGGTCGAACCTGGGGCCAACGTCCTGACTTTC. This encodes CASSLVEPGANVLTF.

Only a few counts were recorded for this clone. The V gene is TRBV27, the J gene TRBJ1-6, with no clear D. V gave up 3 bases and J gave up 12 bases, with 12 bases separating them. The CDR3 totals 13 residues. Germline V CDR1 and CDR2: MNHEY, SMNVEV (reference sequence). The CDR3 reads CASSFTRELPLHF. For the CDR3, the DNA is TGTGCCAGCAGTTTTACTAGAGAGCTACCCCTCCACTTT.

The CDR3 DNA sequence: TGTGCCAGCAGCTTAGCGATCGTGAACAGGGGGCTTGCCGGCTACACCTTC. Encoded protein: CASSLAIVNRGLAGYTF. This chain joins TRBV11-1 and TRBJ1-2, with 9 bases aligning to TRBD1. This CDR3 spans 17 amino acids. Germline CDR1 reads SGHAT; CDR2 reads FQDESV (reference sequence). After removal of 0 bases from V and 8 bases from J, the junction contained 13 bases not matched to a gene.

This chain uses TRBV7-2 with TRBJ1-3; D uncertain. V shed 7 bases and J shed 0 bases, with 7 bases lying between them. The CDR3 has 13 residues. CDR1 SGHTA and CDR2 FQGNSA come from the germline V gene. CDR3 sequence: CASTEPSGNTIYF. DNA for the CDR3: TGTGCCAGCACGGAGCCCTCTGGAAACACCATATATTTT.

This rearrangement joins TRBV6-5 to TRBJ1-4; 8 positions agree with TRBD1. Germline loops: CDR1 MNHEY, CDR2 SVGAGI. CDR3 length: 15 amino acids. V shed 4 bases and J 5 bases; nucleotides not matched to a gene: 6. The CDR3 nucleotides read TGTGCCAGCAGTTTCGACAGGGGCCCAAATGAAAAACTGTTTTTT. This translates into CASSFDRGPNEKLFF.

This clone was picked up a small number of times. The V and J genes are TRBV5-1 and TRBJ2-7, with 12 bases identical to TRBD2. From germline, CDR1 is SGHRS and CDR2 YFSETQ. V dropped 5 bases and J dropped 3; count of bases not matched to a gene: 3. There are 14 residues in the CDR3. CDR3: CASSRTSGDYEQYF. The DNA for the CDR3 is TGCGCCAGCAGTAGGACTAGCGGGGACTACGAGCAGTACTTC.

The chain employs TRBV6-5 and TRBJ2-7, with D perhaps TRBD2 (6 bases). Trimming left V 6 bases short and J 1 base short, with 10 bases between. This CDR3 has 13 residues. CDR1 is MNHEY and CDR2 is SVGAGI in the germline V gene. This chain's CDR3 is CASSGTVSYEQYF. The CDR3 DNA reads TGTGCCAGCAGCGGGACTGTATCCTACGAGCAGTACTTC.

The chain links TRBV19 to TRBJ2-5; no reliable D call. CDR1 is LNHDA and CDR2 is SQIVND in the germline V gene (reference sequence). With 3 bases removed from V and 5 bases from J, the gap between germline ends came to 7 bases. This CDR3 comprises 12 residues. CDR3 DNA sequence: TGTGCCAGTAGTATCGCGAGTGAGACCCAGTACTTC. Residues: CASSIASETQYF.

The chain has TRBV2 and TRBJ2-7, with D possibly being TRBD2 (5 bases). Per the germline V gene, CDR1 is SNHLY and CDR2 is FYNNEI. V dropped 8 bases and J dropped 2 bases, with 16 bases sitting between them. The CDR3 runs 14 residues. CDR3 nucleotides: TGTGCCAGCCGCCCGGAGGCCGGAGCCTACGAGCAGTACTTC. Protein sequence: CASRPEAGAYEQYF.

The rearrangement links TRBV12-3 or TRBV12-4 to TRBJ1-2, with D hard to call. Deletions cut 8 bases from V and 2 bases from J, with 12 bases between. This CDR3 contains 13 residues. CDR3 protein: CASGWLSNYGYTF. CDR3 bases: TGTGCCAGCGGGTGGCTGTCCAACTATGGCTACACCTTC.

V usage is TRBV7-9 and J usage is TRBJ1-2, with D maybe TRBD1 (5 bases). The length of the CDR3 is 14 residues. V was pared by 1 base and J by 0 bases, with 6 bases between. Germline V gives CDR1 SEHNR, CDR2 FQNEAQ (reference sequence). The CDR3 reads CASSLGGANYGYTF. The CDR3 coding sequence is TGTGCCAGCAGCTTAGGGGGGGCTAACTATGGCTACACCTTC. Full variable domain (remainder filled in from reference TRBV7-9 and TRBJ1-2): DTGVSQNPRHKITKRGQNVTFRCDPISEHNRLYWYRQTLGQGPEFLTYFQNEAQLEKSRLLSDRFSAERPKGSFSTLEIQRTEQGDSAMYLCASSLGGANYGYTFGSGTRLTVV.

V and J are TRBV6-2 or TRBV6-3 and TRBJ2-1, with unresolved D. The V gene's germline CDR1 is MNHEY and CDR2 SVGEGT. CDR3 size: 13 residues. Trimming shortened V by 1 base and J by 2 bases, and 3 bases separated the two germline ends. Written as DNA, the CDR3 is TGTGCCAGCAGTTACTTAACCTACAATGAGCAGTTCTTC. Its protein product is CASSYLTYNEQFF.

In the case of this clone: The junction does not match germline at one end; this may be a read error. V and J are TRBV3-1 (or the pseudogene TRBV3-2) and TRBJ1-4; the D is unclear. This CDR3 is 15 amino acids long. CDR1 is LGHDT, CDR2 YNNKEL, per germline (reference sequence). For the CDR3, the DNA is TGTGCCAGCAGCCTGCAGACACCTTCTAATCAAAAACTGTTTTTT. This encodes CASSLQTPSNQKLFF.